This passage covers 12 T cell receptor beta chains from one sample sequenced in a study of OX40 agonist ivuxolimab in advanced cancers. This table comes from immunoSEQ multiplex PCR, and its TCRdb copy is limited to in-frame clones, with some not included. The profile shows roughly 68,000 clones, 80% to 90% of them singletons. The input for sequencing was CD4+ or CD8+ T cells sorted from blood, taken in a trial of the OX40 agonist ivuxolimab. All receptors derive from an adult with an advanced solid tumor such as melanoma, head and neck, liver or kidney cancer.

This rearrangement joins TRBV28 to TRBJ1-6, with 7 bases identical to TRBD1. CDR3 size: 15 residues. Germline V gene data show CDR1 as MDHEN and CDR2 as SYDVKM. Losses at the gene ends were 8 bases for V and 7 bases for J; bases not matched to a gene: 11. The CDR3 here is CASGETGTENSPLHF. The CDR3, as DNA: TGTGCCAGCGGAGAAACCGGGACAGAAAATTCACCCCTCCACTTT.

Regarding this clone: The DNA is left out, because the CDR3 cannot be placed on it with certainty; the CDR3 is given as TCRdb lists it. J is TRBJ1-4 and V is TRBV28; the table's TRBD1 call for D was not verified on the DNA. The CDR3 is 13 amino acids in total, end residues counted. The V gene's germline CDR1 is MDHEN and CDR2 SYDVKM. Here the CDR3 reads CASSPGQQKNCFF.

The rearrangement uses TRBV9 and TRBJ2-1, with 7 bases aligning to TRBD2. CDR1 is SGDLS, CDR2 YYNGEE, per germline. CDR3 length: 15 residues. V was pared by 0 bases and J by 4 bases, with 4 bases of the junction left unmatched. CDR3 amino acids: CASSVAASGYNEQFF. In DNA form, the CDR3 reads TGTGCCAGCAGCGTAGCGGCTAGCGGATACAATGAGCAGTTCTTC.

The V call is TRBV30, the J call TRBJ2-3; D perhaps matches TRBD1 (6 bases). CDR3 length: 13 residues. Trimming removed 2 bases from V and 3 bases from J, with 9 bases in between. The V gene's germline CDR1 is GTSNPN and CDR2 SVGIG (reference sequence). Here the CDR3 reads CAWSRTATDTQYF. As DNA, the CDR3 is TGTGCCTGGAGTAGGACAGCTACAGATACGCAGTATTTT.

Here the CDR3 DNA reads TGTGCCAGCAGATCGACTAGCGTAAAGACCCAGTACTTC. As protein: CASRSTSVKTQYF. The chain carries TRBV27 and TRBJ2-5, with 8 nucleotides matching TRBD2. CDR3 length: 13 amino acids. The germline V gene encodes CDR1 MNHEY and CDR2 SMNVEV (reference sequence). V dropped 6 bases and J dropped 6; count of bases not matched to a gene: 6.

This chain links TRBV7-9 with TRBJ1-1, with a possible D match to TRBD1 (6 bases). V was clipped by 1 base and J by 4 bases, with 10 bases between them. CDR1 SEHNR and CDR2 FQNEAQ come from the germline V gene (reference sequence). The length of the CDR3 is 14 residues. The CDR3 nucleotides read TGTGCCAGCAGCTTAGGGACAGATCCCACTGAAGCTTTCTTT. It encodes CASSLGTDPTEAFF.

Concerning this clone: One junction end disagrees with the germline gene, perhaps due to a read error. The rearrangement joins TRBV7-2 to TRBJ2-7; TRBD1 agrees at 8 bases. Germline assignment: CDR1 SGHTA and CDR2 FQGNSA. The CDR3 length is 16 residues. The CDR3 DNA is TGTGCCACCAGCACACCCAGGGGGCCCAATTTCCACGAGCAGTACTTC. Translation: CATSTPRGPNFHEQYF.

The chain uses TRBV2 and TRBJ2-7, with D perhaps matching TRBD2 (5 bases). Trimming removed 6 bases from V and 2 bases from J, with 11 bases in between. CDR3 size: 13 residues. CDR1 is SNHLY, CDR2 FYNNEI, per germline. This CDR3 reads CASRRAPTYEQYF. The CDR3 DNA sequence: TGTGCCAGCAGGCGGGCACCGACCTACGAGCAGTACTTC.

This chain uses TRBV7-9 with TRBJ2-1; D unclear. CDR3 length: 14 residues. Trimming left V 3 bases short and J 1 base short, with 7 bases between. The germline V gene has CDR1 SEHNR and CDR2 FQNEAQ (reference sequence). The CDR3 loop is CASSLGGSYNEQFF. In nucleotides, the CDR3 is TGTGCCAGCAGCTTGGGCGGATCCTACAATGAGCAGTTCTTC. The full variable domain, rest sourced from reference TRBV7-9 and TRBJ2-1, is DTGVSQNPRHKITKRGQNVTFRCDPISEHNRLYWYRQTLGQGPEFLTYFQNEAQLEKSRLLSDRFSAERPKGSFSTLEIQRTEQGDSAMYLCASSLGGSYNEQFFGPGTRLTVL.

The chain recombines TRBV5-5 with TRBJ2-5; D not certain. V lost 2 bases and J 4 bases, leaving 6 bases between the germline ends. This CDR3 contains 12 residues. CDR1 and CDR2 (germline): SGHKS, YYEKEE (reference sequence). CDR3 coding DNA: TGTGCCAGCAGCTTAACGGTAGAGACCCAGTACTTC. Translating it yields CASSLTVETQYF. The full variable domain, its missing parts supplied by reference TRBV5-5 and TRBJ2-5, is DAGVTQSPTHLIKTRGQQVTLRCSPISGHKSVSWYQQVLGQGPQFIFQYYEKEERGRGNFPDRFSARQFPNYSSELNVNALLLGDSALYLCASSLTVETQYFGPGTRLLVL.

The CDR3 protein is CASGLLRAEQYF. CDR3 nucleotides: TGTGCTAGTGGTTTGCTTAGGGCCGAGCAGTACTTC. This chain uses TRBV12-5 with TRBJ2-7; D remains ambiguous. V was trimmed by 2 bases and J by 6 bases, leaving 8 bases between them. CDR3 length: 12 amino acids. The germline V gene encodes CDR1 LGHNT and CDR2 FRNRAP. Full variable domain (remainder filled in from reference TRBV12-5 and TRBJ2-7): DARVTQTPRHKVTEMGQEVTMRCQPILGHNTVFWYRQTMMQGLELLAYFRNRAPLDDSGMPKDRFSAEMPDATLATLKIQPSEPRDSAVYFCASGLLRAEQYFGPGTRLTVT.

The chain employs TRBV2 and TRBJ2-3, with 15 bases lining up with TRBD2. Germline V CDR1 and CDR2: SNHLY, FYNNEI. The V gene end was trimmed by 4 bases and the J gene end by 3 bases; junction bases not matched to a gene: 2. The CDR3 sequence is 16 residues long. As DNA, the CDR3 is TGTGCCAGCAGTGGGACTAGCGGGAGGGATACAGATACGCAGTATTTT. This codes for CASSGTSGRDTDTQYF. Complete variable domain (other parts from reference TRBV2 and TRBJ2-3): EPEVTQTPSHQVTQMGQEVILRCVPISNHLYFYWYRQILGQKVEFLVSFYNNEISEKSEIFDDQFSVERPDGSNFTLKIRSTKLEDSAMYFCASSGTSGRDTDTQYFGPGTRLTVL.